What follows is one TCR beta chain and its context. The antigen is undetermined. V gave up 1 base and J gave up 0 bases, with 16 bases separating them. The CDR3 is made up of 18 amino acids. The sample comes from a study of early T cells in non-severe SARS-CoV-2 infection. Whole-study context: The input, bulk RNA from unsorted whole blood, was sequenced, and chains were unpaired.

The TCR library protocol was used to attach unique molecular identifiers. These identifiers were attached to individual cDNA molecules. TCRdb re-called the 5' RACE reads through MiXCR, storing one row per CDR3 protein. Of around 86,000 distinct CDR3 sequences listed, roughly 14% are singletons. Study-wide findings and caveats: Comparison of clonotypes with VDJdb favored anti-spike CD8 responses while missing private and CD4 specificities.

The chain joins TRBV12-3 or TRBV12-4 to TRBJ2-1, with D possibly TRBD1 on 6 matching bases. This TCR was sampled from an adult who was a healthcare worker with PCR-confirmed SARS-CoV-2 infection or an uninfected control (not recorded which). The sequenced material came from whole blood. CDR3 coding DNA: TGTGCCAGCAGTTTAGGAGGGGGAGCTACGAGCTCCTACAATGAGCAGTTCTTC. This gives the protein CASSLGGGATSSYNEQFF.